The TCR beta chain described here comes from a study of blood T cells in healthy people across ages. Combining a sample-barcoded 5' primer with a J-beta primer mix, a second PCR ran for about 7 to 11 cycles. The template-switch adaptor was a 5' adaptor with 12 random nucleotides. It tagged each cDNA molecule. TCRdb recomputed calls from the 5' RACE reads with MiXCR, one row per CDR3 protein. The repertoire holds some 750,000 distinct CDR3 sequences, with 22% as singletons. The sample holds a few counts of this clonotype. Germline V lookup: CDR1 MNHEY, CDR2 SVGAGI. The length of the CDR3 is 15 residues. V lost 0 bases and J 3 bases, leaving 10 bases between the germline ends.

This chain links TRBV6-5 with TRBJ2-3; D gene uncertain. The clonotype originates from a man between 65 and 80 years old in good health. Sequencing was performed on blood. The CDR3 DNA reads as TGTGCCAGCAGTTACTCACAGCCCAGGACAGATACGCAGTATTTT. Amino acid sequence: CASSYSQPRTDTQYF.